A selection of T cell receptor beta chains follows, all from one sample in a study of blood T cell repertoires in COVID-19. Sequencing was performed with immunoSEQ multiplex PCR; in TCRdb, only in-frame clones are kept and a portion is missing. The profile shows some 11,000 clones, around 90% of them singletons. Sequenced material: peripheral blood. The receptors come from a woman aged 70-85 years with active COVID-19. Both conserved end residues are part of each CDR3. A D gene is named only where the DNA matches it firmly. Size is omitted from some rows. Given values are once, few, many or a class for expanded clones.

clone size	J gene	V gene	D gene	CDR3 DNA	CDR3 protein
NA	TRBJ2-1	TRBV5-4	TRBD2	TGTGCCAGCAGTGCCGGGACTAGCGGTTTTCCAACCTACAATGAGCAGTTCTTC	CASSAGTSGFPTYNEQFF
NA	TRBJ1-1	TRBV4-1	NA	TGCGCCAGCACGACTCAGGGCCTCGTAGAGAACACTGAAGCTTTCTTT	CASTTQGLVENTEAFF
once	TRBJ2-7	TRBV28	NA	TGTGCCAGCCATTCCGGGACAACTACCTCCTACGAGCAGTACTTC	CASHSGTTTSYEQYF
NA	TRBJ2-2	TRBV19	TRBD2	TGTGCCAGTAGACAACTAGTCACTAGCGGGAGAGGGGAGCTGTTTTTT	CASRQLVTSGRGELFF
NA	TRBJ2-3	TRBV10-3	TRBD2	TGTGCCATCAGTGGGCTTCTAGCGGGAGATAAAGATACGCAGTATTTT	CAISGLLAGDKDTQYF
few	TRBJ2-5	TRBV29-1	TRBD2	TGCAGCGCCATTAGCGGGAGTGGGGAGACCCAGTACTTC	CSAISGSGETQYF
NA	TRBJ2-7	TRBV3-1/TRBV3-2	TRBD1	TGTGCCAGCAGCCTACGACAGGGAAGCTACGAGCAGTACTTC	CASSLRQGSYEQYF
NA	TRBJ1-1	TRBV7-8	TRBD1	TGTGCCAGCAGCCGAGACAGGTGGAACCAGGGGGTCACTGAAGCTTTCTTT	CASSRDRWNQGVTEAFF
NA	TRBJ2-2	TRBV5-4	TRBD2	TGTGCCAGCAGCTCTCGGGGGGCCGGGGAGCTGTTTTTT	CASSSRGAGELFF
NA	TRBJ1-4	TRBV2	NA	TGTGCCAGCAGGCTGGAGGGAAGTGAAAAACTGTTTTTT	CASRLEGSEKLFF
NA	TRBJ1-2	TRBV19	TRBD1	TGTGCCAGTAGTACGGGACAGGTGGGAGGCTATGGCTACACCTTC	CASSTGQVGGYGYTF
NA	TRBJ2-5	TRBV7-9	NA	TGTGCCAGCAGCTTAACTCAGGACCAAGAGACCCAGTACTTC	CASSLTQDQETQYF
NA	TRBJ2-2	TRBV25-1	TRBD2	TGTGCCAGCAGTGAATCCCCGGGAGGAACCGGGGAGCTGTTTTTT	CASSESPGGTGELFF
once	TRBJ1-3	TRBV18	NA	TGTGCCAGCTCACCCGCCGGGACTTCTGGAAACACCATATATTTT	CASSPAGTSGNTIYF
NA	TRBJ1-6	TRBV5-4	NA	TGTGCCAGCAGCTCCCAGGCTTCCTACTATAATTCACCCCTCCACTTT	CASSSQASYYNSPLHF
NA	TRBJ1-2	TRBV4-1	NA	TGCGCCAGCTCAGGGTTAGGGGGCTACACCTTC	CASSGLGGYTF
NA	TRBJ1-4	TRBV5-1	TRBD1	TGCGCCAGCAGCTCCTCATGGGACAGCGAAAATGAAAAACTGTTTTTT	CASSSSWDSENEKLFF
NA	TRBJ2-2	TRBV5-6	NA	TGTGCCAGCAGCCGGGATGCGAAAGCCGGGGAGCTGTTTTTT	CASSRDAKAGELFF
NA	TRBJ2-5	TRBV19	TRBD2	TGTGCCAGTAGTATAGGGGGTCTAGCGGGCCAAGAGACCCAGTACTTC	CASSIGGLAGQETQYF
NA	TRBJ2-4	TRBV18	NA	TGTGCCAGCTCACCCGGCTACAGTGTAGCCAAAAACATTCAGTACTTC	CASSPGYSVAKNIQYF
NA	TRBJ2-3	TRBV2	TRBD2	TGTGCCAGCAGTGATTGGGGGGGGGATACGCAGTATTTT	CASSDWGGDTQYF
NA	TRBJ2-3	TRBV29-1	NA	TGCAGCTTGAGAAGATCTAGCACAGATACGCAGTATTTT	CSLRRSSTDTQYF
NA	TRBJ2-1	TRBV4-1	TRBD2	TGCGCCAGCAGCCCGACTAGCGGGAGATTTGAGCAGTTCTTC	CASSPTSGRFEQFF
once	TRBJ1-1	TRBV18	TRBD1	TGTGCCAGCTCATCGGCAGACAGGGAGACTGAAGCTTTCTTT	CASSSADRETEAFF